The following is a TCR beta chain sequence with its context. Antigen unknown. This entry comes from a study of T cell responses to AZD1222 COVID-19 vaccine. The CDR3 runs 16 residues. Germline V gene lookup returns CDR1 MNHNY and CDR2 SVGAGI (reference sequence). V lost 6 bases to trimming and J lost 2 bases, with 18 bases between them. The study, taken as a whole, reports: Spike was spanned by vaccine-associated CD4 TCRs, with dominance at 160-218 and 743-854. Nearly half of spike-specific TCRs reportedly go after variant regions that carry no mutations. Females outnumbered males among donors, who were mostly white British; clonal diversity was possibly underestimated. Spike-specific TCR breadth and depth were elevated following two AZD1222 doses.

Method: immunoSEQ multiplex PCR; TCRdb's copy keeps in-frame clones and lacks some. The data show 110,000 or so clones, with roughly 90% seen just once and roughly 2.5% held by the top ten. The sample in question was peripheral blood, obtained on day 0 of AZD1222 vaccination. The source of this sequence is an adult in good health. This chain links TRBV6-6 with TRBJ2-3, with D maybe TRBD2 (5 bases). CDR3 bases: TGTGCCAGCAGAGCGGCCTTAAAAGCCTCCACAGATACGCAGTATTTT. As protein: CASRAALKASTDTQYF.